Below are 3 T cell receptor beta chains sequenced from a single sample in a study of T-cell memory formation after mild COVID-19. TCRdb redid the calling of the 5' RACE reads with MiXCR, one entry per CDR3 protein. The sample consists of 400,000 to 450,000 distinct CDR3 sequences, under 20% of them appearing once. Material: PBMCs or a T cell subset sorted from them (not recorded which). The receptors come from a man between 18 and 35 years old who had mild COVID-19 (a few samples of this study predate the infection). Cell type and time point are not known.

This rearrangement joins TRBV6-5 to TRBJ1-4; D is unclear. The CDR3 runs 13 residues. The germline V gene has CDR1 MNHEY and CDR2 SVGAGI. The V end was cut by 6 bases, the J end by 4 bases, with 9 bases between. The DNA for the CDR3 is TGTGCCAGCAGCCCAATAAGTAATGAAAAACTGTTTTTT. This encodes CASSPISNEKLFF.

This clonotype showed up many times. This chain connects TRBV7-9 to TRBJ1-1; D is unresolved. The CDR3 has 13 residues. Germline lookup yields CDR1 SEHNR and CDR2 FQNEAQ (reference sequence). V lost 4 bases and J 0 bases, leaving 6 bases between the germline ends. The CDR3 coding sequence is TGTGCCAGCAGCTGGGGAATGAACACTGAAGCTTTCTTT. Amino acids: CASSWGMNTEAFF. The full variable domain, rest sourced from reference TRBV7-9 and TRBJ1-1, is DTGVSQNPRHKITKRGQNVTFRCDPISEHNRLYWYRQTLGQGPEFLTYFQNEAQLEKSRLLSDRFSAERPKGSFSTLEIQRTEQGDSAMYLCASSWGMNTEAFFGQGTRLTVV.

Comment on this clonotype: The junction departs from the called germline gene at one end, perhaps through a read error. This chain links TRBV19 with TRBJ1-1, with unresolved D. CDR1 is LNHDA and CDR2 is SQIVND in the germline V gene (reference sequence). CDR3 length: 12 residues. The CDR3 DNA reads TGTGCAAGTAGTAGAGGTATAACTGAAGCTTTCTTT. It specifies CASSRGITEAFF.